This T cell receptor (beta chain) comes out of a study of T-cell reconstitution after alpha-beta-depleted transplantation in children. This clonotype was detected only a few times. TCRbeta library preparation incorporated unique molecular identifiers. MiXCR, applied by TCRdb to the PCR reads, yields one record per CDR3 protein. This table holds about 210,000 distinct CDR3 sequences, approximately 15% found once. The germline V gene encodes CDR1 SGHDT and CDR2 YYEEEE. Germline trimming cut 0 bases from V and 4 bases from J; bases unmatched to any gene: 3. CDR3 length: 14 residues. The rearrangement links TRBV5-6 to TRBJ1-1, with TRBD1 identical over 7 bases. The clonotype was recovered from a male patient aged 2 to 10 who had a stem cell transplant for acute lymphoblastic leukemia, so the T cells may come from the graft donor. The source material was PBMCs, mostly from graft donor cells, sampled 360 days after TCRalphabeta/CD19-depleted stem cell transplant. The CDR3 DNA reads TGTGCCAGCAGCTTGGCCAGGGGGGCCACTGAAGCTTTCTTT. Translating gives CASSLARGATEAFF.